This T cell receptor beta chain was recovered during a study of T-cell reconstitution after alpha-beta-depleted transplantation in children. Overall study findings and caveats: Certain patients had high TCRbeta diversity at day 60, and it came from recipient T cells and thymic progenitors that survived. Reportedly, roughly two months post-transplant, alpha-beta T cells arose from several hundred expanded graft clones. One year post-transplant, T-cell counts and diversity were largely derived from T cells produced anew.

A note on this clonotype: Antigen specificity is unknown.

Unique molecular identifiers were built into the TCRbeta library. TCRdb reprocessed the PCR reads with MiXCR, giving one entry per CDR3 protein. The data show 700,000 or so distinct CDR3 sequences, about an eighth seen once. With 3 bases clipped from V and 8 bases from J, the junction kept 26 bases outside the gene matches. The CDR3 contains 21 residues. This chain connects TRBV12-3 or TRBV12-4 to TRBJ2-1; 9 bases are a match to TRBD2. This receptor was identified in a girl aged 2 to 9 with congenital amegakaryocytic thrombocytopenia, due to receive a stem cell transplant. This sample comprised PBMCs, obtained before TCRalphabeta/CD19-depleted stem cell transplant. The CDR3: CASSFPVEGRGSGSKGHEQFF. CDR3 nucleotides: TGTGCCAGCAGTTTCCCGGTTGAGGGTCGGGGTAGCGGGAGCAAGGGGCATGAGCAGTTCTTC.